The clone carrying this T cell receptor (beta chain) appeared a single time. These data originate in a study of cytomegalovirus exposure and HLA in healthy donors. The V and J ends lost 7 bases and 5 bases, in that order; junction bases with no gene match: 3. The CDR3 loop spans 14 amino acids. Germline lookup yields CDR1 SGHRS and CDR2 YFSETQ. 60 Vbeta and 13 Jbeta primers were used in PCR. Generated by immunoSEQ multiplex PCR, the TCRdb table keeps only in-frame clones and is missing some. The sample yields about 160,000 clones, roughly four fifths seen once. The sequenced material came from PBMCs. This TCR was recovered from a man in his forties or fifties in good health and CMV-seropositive. This chain links TRBV5-1 with TRBJ2-1; 13 nucleotides line up with TRBD2. The CDR3 nucleotides are TGCGCCAGCTGTGGACTAGCGGGGGACAATGAGCAGTTCTTC. Translated: CASCGLAGDNEQFF.